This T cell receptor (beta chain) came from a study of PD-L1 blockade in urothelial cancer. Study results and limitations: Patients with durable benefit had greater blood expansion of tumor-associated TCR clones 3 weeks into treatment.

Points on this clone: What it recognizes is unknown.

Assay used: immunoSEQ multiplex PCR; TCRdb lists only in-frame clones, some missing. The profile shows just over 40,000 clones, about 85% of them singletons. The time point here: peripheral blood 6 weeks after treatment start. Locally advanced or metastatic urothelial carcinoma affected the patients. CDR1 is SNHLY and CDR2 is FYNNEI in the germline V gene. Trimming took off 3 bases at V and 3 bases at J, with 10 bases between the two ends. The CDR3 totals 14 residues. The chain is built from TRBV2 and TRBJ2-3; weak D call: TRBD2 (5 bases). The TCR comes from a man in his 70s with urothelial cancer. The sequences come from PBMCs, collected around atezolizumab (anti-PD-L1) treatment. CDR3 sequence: CASSDGPGTDTQYF. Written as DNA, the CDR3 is TGTGCCAGCAGTGATGGACCGGGGACAGATACGCAGTATTTT.